This T cell receptor (beta chain) was recorded in a study of T cells in Graves' hyperthyroidism and ophthalmopathy. Using RNA transcripts as the source, TCR beta CDR3 regions were amplified. A set of HTBI primers served as the primers for a first-round RT-PCR of the TCR CDR3. TCRdb reprocessed the multiplex PCR reads with MiXCR, giving one entry per CDR3 protein. The sample consists of 250,000 to 350,000 distinct CDR3 sequences, 15% to 20% of them appearing once. There are a few counts of this clonotype. CDR3 length equals 12 residues. Trimming pared 4 bases from V and 14 bases from J, leaving 14 bases between. Germline CDR1 and CDR2: KGHDR and SFDVKD.

This sequence joins TRBV24-1 and TRBJ2-1; D is perhaps TRBD1 or TRBD2 (6 bases each). The receptor was derived from a man aged 30 to 39 with Graves' hyperthyroidism. The sequencing input was blood. The CDR3 sequence: CATSEYGGHKFF. CDR3 coding DNA: TGTGCCACCAGTGAATATGGGGGGCACAAGTTCTTC.